This T cell receptor beta chain was sequenced for a study of blood T cell repertoires in COVID-19. Study overall: Researchers got acute and convalescent COVID-19 samples from the United States, Italy and Spain. PBMCs, B-cell-depleted T cells, or T cells were the source of the cDNA or gDNA that made up the material.

The V and J ends lost 9 bases and 1 base, in that order; junction bases with no gene match: 5. The CDR3 covers 14 residues. Germline loops: CDR1 LNHDA, CDR2 SQIVND (reference sequence). Original data processing: The authors estimated nucleated cell counts from reference gene primer amplification. Generated by immunoSEQ multiplex PCR, the TCRdb table keeps only in-frame clones and is missing some. V, J and clone size are those of that table, while D and trimming were read from the DNA. The sample has 80,000 to 100,000 clones, 90% to 95% seen once. This chain links TRBV19 with TRBJ2-7; 11 bases are a match to TRBD2. The receptor's source is a human donor with active COVID-19. The donor label of this sample is uncertain. Sequencing was carried out using peripheral blood. The DNA for the CDR3 is TGTGCCAGCCGTATAGCGGGGGGGTCCTACGAGCAGTACTTC. Its translation: CASRIAGGSYEQYF.